The 15 T cell receptor beta chains reported below all come from one sample, sequenced in a study of blood T cells in healthy people across ages. Primed by a sample-barcoded 5' primer and a J-beta primer mix, a second PCR proceeded for 7 to 11 cycles. TCRdb processed the 5' RACE reads anew with MiXCR; each CDR3 protein has one entry. The top ten hold roughly 20% of the sample, which has approximately 730,000 distinct CDR3 sequences, roughly 47% seen once. Material: blood. These receptors came from a woman aged 55-69 years in good health.

This clonotype was seen a single time. The rearrangement links TRBV6-2 or TRBV6-3 to TRBJ2-7; D is unresolved. Germline loops: CDR1 MNHEY, CDR2 SVGEGT. Trimming took 5 bases from V and 2 from J, leaving 13 bases between them. This CDR3 has 14 residues. The CDR3 DNA sequence: TGTGCCAGCAGTCACGACAAGTCAGCCTACGAGCAGTACTTC. Its translation is CASSHDKSAYEQYF.

The rearrangement links TRBV14 to TRBJ2-7, with 9 bases fitting TRBD1. V shed 3 bases, J shed 3 bases, and the junction held 21 bases outside the gene matches. The germline V gene encodes CDR1 SGHDN and CDR2 FVKESK. There are 20 residues in the CDR3. This chain's CDR3 is CASSHSLLLGPGQGHYEQYF. DNA for the CDR3: TGTGCCAGCAGCCATTCTCTCCTCCTGGGACCGGGACAGGGTCACTACGAGCAGTACTTC.

The chain links TRBV6-6 to TRBJ1-5, with D maybe TRBD1 (5 bases). With 6 bases removed from V and 5 bases from J, the gap between germline ends came to 11 bases. CDR1 is MNHNY, CDR2 SVGAGI, per germline (reference sequence). The CDR3 length is 13 residues. The CDR3 region is CASRPTGDQPQHF. The CDR3 DNA is TGTGCCAGCAGGCCCACAGGTGATCAGCCCCAGCATTTT.

This clonotype has just one count. The J gene is TRBJ2-1, the V gene TRBV13; 13 bases are shared with TRBD2. V trimming: 5 bases; J trimming: 6 bases; junction bases outside the gene matches: 7. The CDR3 covers 16 residues. Germline V lookup: CDR1 PRHDT, CDR2 FYEKMQ (reference sequence). The CDR3 sequence: CASSHSTSGGANEQFF. CDR3 sequence (DNA): TGTGCCAGCAGCCATTCAACTAGCGGGGGGGCCAATGAGCAGTTCTTC.

V gene TRBV27 combines with J gene TRBJ2-7, with 8 bases lining up with TRBD1. Looked up from germline, CDR1 is MNHEY and CDR2 is SMNVEV (reference sequence). The CDR3 loop spans 16 amino acids. The junction had 8 bases not matched to a gene; V was cut back by 2 bases and J by 2 bases. The DNA for the CDR3 is TGTGCCAGCAGTTTAACAGGGGGAGCCCTGACCTACGAGCAGTACTTC. Translating it yields CASSLTGGALTYEQYF.

This clonotype was seen only a few times. This chain uses TRBV12-3 or TRBV12-4 with TRBJ2-3, with no clear D. CDR3 length: 15 residues. Trimming cost V 2 bases and J 0 bases, with 9 bases left between them. CDR3: CASSLMRYSTDTQYF. CDR3 bases: TGTGCCAGCAGTTTAATGAGGTATAGCACAGATACGCAGTATTTT.

This clonotype was seen at least ten times. This sequence joins TRBV27 and TRBJ2-6; D remains ambiguous. The CDR3 has 13 residues. Trimming pared 3 bases from V and 2 bases from J, leaving 2 bases between. From germline, CDR1 is MNHEY and CDR2 SMNVEV (reference sequence). The CDR3 nucleotides read TGTGCCAGCAGTTTTGCTGGGGCCAACGTCCTGACTTTC. Translation gives CASSFAGANVLTF.

Turning to this clonotype: One end of the junction does not line up with germline, which may come from a read error. The chain recombines TRBV5-1 with TRBJ2-1; weak D call: TRBD2 (7 bases). This CDR3 is built from 17 residues. Germline V gene sequence: CDR1 SGHRS, CDR2 YFSETQ. The CDR3, as DNA: TGCACCAGCAGCTTGGGGGGAGGGACAACCTCCTACAATGAGCAGTTCTTC. Translated: CTSSLGGGTTSYNEQFF.

This rearrangement joins TRBV6-2 or TRBV6-3 to TRBJ2-1; D is unresolved. The germline V gene has CDR1 MNHEY and CDR2 SVGEGT. There are 14 residues in the CDR3. Trimming removed 2 bases at V and 8 bases at J, with 13 bases between. For the CDR3, the DNA is TGTGCCAGCAGTTACGTTGGCCCGGCCGATGAGCAGTTCTTC. Its protein is CASSYVGPADEQFF.

The chain couples TRBV3-1 to TRBJ1-1; no definite D call. Trimming removed 4 bases at V and 0 bases at J, with 9 bases between. This CDR3 region has 14 residues. Germline assignment: CDR1 LGHDT and CDR2 YNNKEL (reference sequence). This CDR3 is CASSPTHMNTEAFF. The CDR3 coding sequence is TGTGCCAGCAGCCCGACACATATGAACACTGAAGCTTTCTTT.

V is TRBV25-1 and J is TRBJ2-3; weak D call: TRBD2 (5 bases). The CDR3 length is 15 residues. CDR1 is MGHDK and CDR2 is SYGVNS in the germline V gene. V was shortened by 8 bases and J by 2 bases, with 17 bases between the two germline ends. The CDR3 sequence: CASSTSEALTDTQYF. The CDR3 bases are TGTGCCAGCTCTACCTCGGAGGCTCTCACAGATACGCAGTATTTT.

The rearrangement uses TRBV9 and TRBJ2-1, with unresolved D. The CDR3 covers 15 residues. V lost 0 bases and J lost 0, with 7 bases in between. Germline V gives CDR1 SGDLS, CDR2 YYNGEE. The CDR3: CASSVGGPSYNEQFF. CDR3 DNA: TGTGCCAGCAGCGTAGGAGGCCCCTCCTACAATGAGCAGTTCTTC.

Only a few counts were recorded for this clonotype. J is TRBJ2-2 and V is TRBV5-1, with 11 bases fitting TRBD2. Germline V gene sequence: CDR1 SGHRS, CDR2 YFSETQ. Trimming took 4 bases from V and 10 from J; bases not matched to a gene: 12. CDR3 length equals 16 residues. The CDR3 region has the DNA TGCGCCAGCAGCACCCTAGCGGGAGGTCGTAATGAGGAGCTGTTTTTT. Encoded protein: CASSTLAGGRNEELFF. The full variable domain, in which reference TRBV5-1 and TRBJ2-2 provide the parts outside the CDR3, is KAGVTQTPRYLIKTRGQQVTLSCSPISGHRSVSWYQQTPGQGLQFLFEYFSETQRNKGNFPGRFSGRQFSNSRSEMNVSTLELGDSALYLCASSTLAGGRNEELFFGEGSRLTVL.

This clonotype was seen ten or more times. The chain couples TRBV20-1 to TRBJ1-1; D is possibly TRBD1 (5 bases). CDR1 is DFQATT and CDR2 is SNEGSKA in the germline V gene (reference sequence). The CDR3 covers 13 residues. With 3 bases removed from V and 7 bases from J, the gap between germline ends came to 15 bases. CDR3 loop: CSASRGRVVEAFF. Written as DNA, the CDR3 is TGCAGTGCTAGTAGGGGCAGGGTGGTTGAAGCTTTCTTT.

This clonotype appeared a few times. The chain uses TRBV7-9 and TRBJ2-2; the match to TRBD1 covers 8 bases. V was clipped by 5 bases and J by 1 base; unmatched bases: 3. CDR1 and CDR2 (germline): SEHNR, FQNEAQ (reference sequence). This CDR3 comprises 15 residues. CDR3 amino acids: CASSPGQGNTGELFF. CDR3 DNA sequence: TGTGCCAGCAGCCCCGGACAGGGGAACACCGGGGAGCTGTTTTTT.